A single sample gave rise to the 32 T cell receptor beta chains below, sequenced in a study of identical twins. TCRdb ran MiXCR on the 5' RACE reads and lists one entry per CDR3 protein. The sample includes 450,000 or so distinct CDR3 sequences, roughly a quarter of them seen just once. This sample also belongs to another study, concerning T cells expressing NK-cell markers.

Sequencing was carried out using CD4+ T cells sorted from blood. These TCRs come from a woman aged 18-35 years in good health.

This clonotype showed up just a few times. This chain connects TRBV20-1 to TRBJ2-6; unclear D gene. The V end lost 4 bases, the J end lost 0 bases, and 10 bases lay between the germline ends. Germline V CDR1 and CDR2: DFQATT, SNEGSKA (reference sequence). The CDR3 spans 15 residues. CDR3 residues: CSATPPFSGANVLTF. The CDR3 nucleotides are TGCAGTGCTACGCCCCCGTTCTCTGGGGCCAACGTCCTGACTTTC.

The rearrangement uses TRBV10-3 and TRBJ2-1, with 7 bases aligning to TRBD2. CDR1 is ENHRY and CDR2 is SYGVKD in the germline V gene. The CDR3 contains 15 residues. Losses at the gene ends were 0 bases for V and 3 bases for J; bases not matched to a gene: 2. The CDR3, as DNA: TGTGCCATCAGTGAGTCTAGCGGGTTCTACAATGAGCAGTTCTTC. It specifies CAISESSGFYNEQFF.

This clonotype has more than one count but fewer than ten. This sequence joins TRBV20-1 and TRBJ2-3; TRBD2 might be the D (5 bases). The germline CDR1 and CDR2 sequences are DFQATT and SNEGSKA (reference sequence). V was cut by 4 bases and J by 4 bases, with 9 bases left in between. The CDR3 runs 12 residues. CDR3 sequence: CSANDGADTQYF. The CDR3 region has the DNA TGCAGTGCTAATGACGGGGCAGATACGCAGTATTTT.

This chain joins TRBV3-1 and TRBJ2-5; the match to TRBD1 covers 8 bases. The J segment lost 1 base and the V segment lost 4 bases, leaving 8 bases of the junction unmatched. Germline loops: CDR1 LGHDT, CDR2 YNNKEL (reference sequence). This CDR3 spans 16 amino acids. The CDR3 protein is CASSRTLGQVQETQYF. Here the CDR3 DNA reads TGTGCCAGCAGCCGAACCCTGGGACAGGTCCAAGAGACCCAGTACTTC.

This clonotype appeared a few times. V gene TRBV5-6 combines with J gene TRBJ2-7; D gene unclear. V lost 6 bases and J 2 bases, leaving 12 bases between the germline ends. Germline values: CDR1 SGHDT, CDR2 YYEEEE. The CDR3 extends over 13 amino acids. CDR3 bases: TGTGCCAGCACCCACAACAGAGCCTACGAGCAGTACTTC. Protein sequence: CASTHNRAYEQYF.

This chain links TRBV7-2 with TRBJ2-2, with D possibly called TRBD1 or TRBD2 (6 bases each). CDR1 is SGHTA, CDR2 FQGNSA, per germline. V was pared by 0 bases and J by 1 base, with 15 bases between. This CDR3 contains 18 residues. The CDR3 coding sequence is TGTGCCAGCAGCTTAGCGGGGGGCCAGATAAGGAACACCGGGGAGCTGTTTTTT. The encoded protein is CASSLAGGQIRNTGELFF.

This clonotype showed up just a few times. This chain links TRBV6-5 with TRBJ1-1; no definite D call. The CDR3 extends over 13 amino acids. Trimming took 0 bases from V and 6 from J, leaving 8 bases between them. CDR1 and CDR2 (germline): MNHEY, SVGAGI. In DNA form, the CDR3 reads TGTGCCAGCAGTTACTCGACGGGCCCTGAAGCTTTCTTT. Protein sequence: CASSYSTGPEAFF.

The gene calls are TRBV5-6 and TRBJ1-5, with no clear D. The germline CDR1 and CDR2 sequences are SGHDT and YYEEEE. CDR3 length equals 14 residues. Trimming stripped 2 bases from V and 3 bases from J, with 9 bases between. The CDR3 reads CASSFLGVNQPQHF. The CDR3 DNA sequence: TGTGCCAGCAGCTTTTTGGGCGTCAATCAGCCCCAGCATTTT.

The CDR3 coding sequence is TGCAGCGTTGGGAAACTCGGACAGCAAGAGACCCAGTACTTC. This translates into CSVGKLGQQETQYF. The rearrangement joins TRBV29-1 to TRBJ2-5; D is perhaps TRBD1 (6 bases). Germline V gene sequence: CDR1 SQVTM, CDR2 ANQGSEA. V was cut by 4 bases and J by 2 bases, with 14 bases left in between. CDR3 length: 14 amino acids.

This clonotype was detected a few times. The chain carries TRBV20-1 and TRBJ2-7; D is uncertain. CDR1 is DFQATT, CDR2 SNEGSKA, per germline (reference sequence). V was cut by 1 base and J by 5 bases, with 6 bases left in between. This CDR3 is 11 amino acids long. Here the CDR3 DNA reads TGCAGTGCTAGAGCGGAAAACGAGCAGTACTTC. This codes for CSARAENEQYF.

This clonotype showed up just a few times. The V and J genes are TRBV9 and TRBJ1-1; D may be TRBD1 (6 bases). Germline V gene data show CDR1 as SGDLS and CDR2 as YYNGEE. V was cut by 7 bases and J by 1 base, with 14 bases left in between. This CDR3 contains 14 residues. The CDR3, as DNA: TGTGCCAGCGGTCAGGGGATTACGAACACTGAAGCTTTCTTT. This codes for CASGQGITNTEAFF.

This clonotype showed up just a few times. This chain connects TRBV11-3 to TRBJ1-5; D is uncertain. V lost 4 bases and J 0 bases, leaving 19 bases between the germline ends. The germline gives CDR1 SGHNT, CDR2 YENEEA. This CDR3 is 18 amino acids long. The CDR3 loop is CASSSSPTLLNSNQPQHF. The CDR3 bases are TGTGCCAGCAGCTCAAGCCCTACGTTGCTAAATAGCAATCAGCCCCAGCATTTT.

A few counts support this clonotype. CDR3 nucleotides: TGTGCCAGCAGCCAAGGAGTTGCGGATAGCACAGATACGCAGTATTTT. Its protein is CASSQGVADSTDTQYF. The chain links TRBV3-1 to TRBJ2-3; D unclear. Between the trimmed V and J ends, which lost 1 base and 0 bases, there was a span of 11 bases. Germline V gives CDR1 LGHDT, CDR2 YNNKEL (reference sequence). This CDR3 spans 16 amino acids.

This chain uses TRBV20-1 with TRBJ2-1; possibly TRBD1 or TRBD2 for D (5 bases each). The V end was cut by 5 bases, the J end by 12 bases, with 20 bases between. The CDR3 loop spans 13 amino acids. Germline loops: CDR1 DFQATT, CDR2 SNEGSKA (reference sequence). CDR3 DNA sequence: TGCAGTGCTTCGGGACCAAAAGAAAAGGCGCAGTTCTTC. It translates to CSASGPKEKAQFF.

In its sample, this clonotype was seen once. V is TRBV6-1 and J is TRBJ2-7; the D gene is possibly TRBD2 (6 bases). V was clipped by 6 bases and J by 2 bases, with 20 bases between them. The CDR3 has 16 amino acids. Germline loops: CDR1 MNHNS, CDR2 SASEGT. The CDR3 region is CASSSPTSSRTYEQYF. The CDR3 region has the DNA TGTGCCAGCAGCAGCCCAACTAGCTCCCGTACCTACGAGCAGTACTTC.

This clonotype has just a few counts. The chain employs TRBV20-1 and TRBJ2-5, with 10 bases identical to TRBD2. The CDR3 extends over 14 amino acids. Trimming cost V 6 bases and J 5 bases; bases outside gene matches: 9. Per germline, CDR1 DFQATT and CDR2 SNEGSKA (reference sequence). The CDR3: CSAQRGGRRETQYF. Here the CDR3 DNA reads TGCAGTGCCCAGCGGGGGGGCCGTAGGGAGACCCAGTACTTC.

The chain recombines TRBV3-1 with TRBJ2-7, with unresolved D. V shed 1 base and J shed 0 bases, with 10 bases lying between them. Looked up from germline, CDR1 is LGHDT and CDR2 is YNNKEL (reference sequence). The CDR3 runs 15 residues. This chain's CDR3 is CASSQGWRTSYEQYF. The DNA of the CDR3 is TGTGCCAGCAGCCAAGGCTGGCGGACCTCCTACGAGCAGTACTTC.

V gene TRBV5-1 combines with J gene TRBJ1-1, with D perhaps matching TRBD1 (6 bases). Germline V gives CDR1 SGHRS, CDR2 YFSETQ. CDR3 size: 15 residues. V lost 3 bases, J lost 1 base, and 13 bases lay in between. CDR3 loop: CASSSQGHPNTEAFF. The CDR3 nucleotides read TGCGCCAGCAGCTCCCAGGGACACCCGAACACTGAAGCTTTCTTT.

This clonotype came up a few times. The gene calls are TRBV30 and TRBJ2-5; no definite D call. The CDR3 consists of 13 residues. Germline lookup yields CDR1 GTSNPN and CDR2 SVGIG (reference sequence). The V end lost 0 bases, the J end lost 2 bases, and 7 bases lay between the germline ends. The CDR3, as DNA: TGTGCCTGGAGTGTACAAGTACAAGAGACCCAGTACTTC. This gives the protein CAWSVQVQETQYF.

This clonotype was seen just once. J is TRBJ2-2 and V is TRBV6-5, with 9 positions matching TRBD1. The junction had 5 bases not matched to a gene; V was cut back by 5 bases and J by 7 bases. The CDR3 is 14 amino acids. Germline-derived CDR1 and CDR2 are MNHEY and SVGAGI. The CDR3 bases are TGTGCCAGCAGTAACAGGGGGCGCGGCGGGGAGCTGTTTTTT. As protein: CASSNRGRGGELFF.

This clonotype has at least ten counts. This chain joins TRBV2 and TRBJ1-1; perhaps TRBD1 as D (5 bases). The length of the CDR3 is 16 residues. The V and J ends lost 7 bases and 4 bases respectively, with 22 bases between them. Germline assignment: CDR1 SNHLY and CDR2 FYNNEI. CDR3: CASTRRGGDPGTEAFF. CDR3 nucleotides: TGTGCCAGCACCCGGCGGGGAGGGGACCCGGGCACTGAAGCTTTCTTT.

This clonotype occurred a few times. The chain combines TRBV10-3 with TRBJ2-5, with unresolved D. The CDR3 sequence is 14 residues long. CDR1 and CDR2 from the germline V gene are ENHRY and SYGVKD. V was trimmed by 0 bases and J by 0 bases, leaving 5 bases between them. The CDR3 here is CAISESNNQETQYF. The CDR3 region has the DNA TGTGCCATCAGTGAGTCGAATAACCAAGAGACCCAGTACTTC.

This clonotype showed up just a few times. V and J are TRBV7-6 and TRBJ1-1; D unclear. CDR1 and CDR2 (germline): SGHVS, FNYEAQ. This CDR3 spans 13 amino acids. V lost 5 bases to trimming and J lost 3 bases, with 10 bases between them. The CDR3 region is CASSPRSDTEAFF. CDR3 DNA: TGTGCCAGCAGCCCAAGGTCGGACACTGAAGCTTTCTTT.

V gene TRBV7-2 combines with J gene TRBJ1-5; D might be TRBD1 (6 bases). The length of the CDR3 is 15 residues. From germline, CDR1 is SGHTA and CDR2 FQGNSA. V was clipped by 1 base and J by 6 bases, with 13 bases between them. The CDR3 protein is CASSLEKGVGQPQHF. CDR3 coding DNA: TGTGCCAGCAGCTTAGAGAAGGGGGTTGGTCAGCCCCAGCATTTT.

This clonotype was seen only a few times. The V and J genes are TRBV10-3 and TRBJ2-5, with D uncertain. V dropped 4 bases and J dropped 5 bases, with 5 bases sitting between them. Germline-derived CDR1 and CDR2 are ENHRY and SYGVKD. The CDR3 covers 11 residues. The CDR3 here is CAISAAETQYF. CDR3 DNA: TGTGCCATCAGTGCTGCGGAGACCCAGTACTTC.

V gene TRBV7-9 combines with J gene TRBJ2-1; tentatively, D is TRBD1 or TRBD2 (5 bases each). The CDR3 is made up of 16 amino acids. From germline, CDR1 is SEHNR and CDR2 FQNEAQ (reference sequence). V shed 4 bases and J shed 2 bases, with 15 bases lying between them. CDR3: CASSSSGRVPYNEQFF. Here the CDR3 DNA reads TGTGCCAGCAGCTCCTCGGGACGGGTCCCCTACAATGAGCAGTTCTTC.

This clonotype was found a few times. The chain uses TRBV5-1 and TRBJ2-2; 9 nucleotides align to TRBD1. Looked up from germline, CDR1 is SGHRS and CDR2 is YFSETQ. V shed 0 bases, J shed 7 bases, and the junction held 7 bases outside the gene matches. This CDR3 has 16 residues. The CDR3 loop reads CASSLAGTGSGGELFF. DNA for the CDR3: TGCGCCAGCAGCTTGGCCGGGACAGGGAGCGGCGGGGAGCTGTTTTTT.

This clonotype has more than one count but fewer than ten. This chain joins TRBV5-1 and TRBJ2-1; unclear D gene. With 0 bases removed from V and 1 base from J, the gap between germline ends came to 5 bases. The CDR3 runs to 14 residues. The V gene's germline CDR1 is SGHRS and CDR2 YFSETQ. The CDR3 DNA reads as TGCGCCAGCAGCTTGGAGTGGTCCTACAATGAGCAGTTCTTC. Amino acids: CASSLEWSYNEQFF.

In its sample, this clonotype was seen many times. V is TRBV20-1 and J is TRBJ2-7; 9 bases are shared with TRBD1. This CDR3 is built from 12 residues. Germline V lookup: CDR1 DFQATT, CDR2 SNEGSKA (reference sequence). V trimming: 6 bases; J trimming: 2 bases; junction bases outside the gene matches: 2. Here the CDR3 DNA reads TGCAGTGCGCGGGACAGGGCCTACGAGCAGTACTTC. Amino acids: CSARDRAYEQYF.

This clonotype was picked up a small number of times. The chain is built from TRBV20-1 and TRBJ2-1; tentatively, D is TRBD1 or TRBD2 (5 bases each). V dropped 1 base and J dropped 2 bases, with 12 bases sitting between them. The length of the CDR3 is 15 residues. Per the germline V gene, CDR1 is DFQATT and CDR2 is SNEGSKA (reference sequence). The CDR3 DNA reads as TGCAGTGCTAGAGGGTCCCGGGGCGCCTACAATGAGCAGTTCTTC. Translating gives CSARGSRGAYNEQFF.

This chain joins TRBV6-1 and TRBJ2-1, with TRBD2 identical over 8 bases. Germline assignment: CDR1 MNHNS and CDR2 SASEGT. CDR3 length equals 15 residues. Trimming removed 6 bases from V and 7 bases from J; junction bases left unmatched: 11. CDR3 loop: CASSFRGGSGNEQFF. As DNA, the CDR3 is TGTGCCAGCAGCTTTCGGGGGGGTTCGGGTAATGAGCAGTTCTTC.

The chain has TRBV29-1 and TRBJ2-1; TRBD2 matches at 8 bases. This CDR3 has 14 residues. V lost 7 bases, J lost 10 bases, and 15 bases stayed unmatched. Germline V gene sequence: CDR1 SQVTM, CDR2 ANQGSEA. In nucleotides, the CDR3 is TGCAGCGCCCGGGGGGGACTCTATTCTCAAGAGCAGTTCTTC. This sequence encodes CSARGGLYSQEQFF.